Listed here are 30 T cell receptor beta chains from one sample, sequenced in a study of blood T cell repertoires in COVID-19. The data were produced by immunoSEQ multiplex PCR, yet TCRdb's version contains in-frame clones alone and is incomplete. The sample holds 350,000 to 450,000 clones, around 87% seen once. Sequenced sample: peripheral blood. Receptor source: a woman aged 55-69 years with COVID-19, enrolled during active disease.

The chain joins TRBV2 to TRBJ1-4; the match to TRBD1 covers 7 bases. Germline V gives CDR1 SNHLY, CDR2 FYNNEI. The CDR3 is 15 residues long. V shed 6 bases and J 3 bases; nucleotides not matched to a gene: 7. CDR3 loop: CASSPQGTANEKLFF. For the CDR3, the DNA is TGTGCCAGCAGCCCACAGGGGACAGCTAATGAAAAACTGTTTTTT.

This chain links TRBV28 with TRBJ2-1; 11 bases match TRBD1. V lost 7 bases, J lost 3 bases, and 2 bases stayed unmatched. Germline V gene sequence: CDR1 MDHEN, CDR2 SYDVKM. The CDR3 sequence is 14 residues long. CDR3 nucleotides: TGTGCCAGCACAGGGACAGGGGGCTACAATGAGCAGTTCTTC. It encodes CASTGTGGYNEQFF.

The CDR3 region has the DNA TGTGCCAGCCAGGGTTCCTTGGGGGAGACCCAGTACTTC. It is translated as CASQGSLGETQYF. V and J are TRBV14 and TRBJ2-5, with D perhaps matching TRBD1 (5 bases). The CDR3 sequence is 13 residues long. Germline CDR1 is SGHDN and CDR2 is FVKESK. V was trimmed by 8 bases and J by 5 bases, leaving 15 bases between them.

This clone was counted a single time. This chain links TRBV28 with TRBJ1-6; 7 bases match TRBD1. The trim removed 5 bases at V and 7 bases at J, leaving 14 bases unmatched. Germline V gives CDR1 MDHEN, CDR2 SYDVKM. The CDR3 has 17 residues. DNA of the CDR3: TGTGCCAGCAGTCGCCTGGTAGGGGCACAGGGGAATTCACCCCTCCACTTT. Protein: CASSRLVGAQGNSPLHF.

This chain joins TRBV5-1 and TRBJ1-2; TRBD1 aligns across 7 bases. The V gene end was trimmed by 4 bases and the J gene end by 5 bases; junction bases not matched to a gene: 8. The length of the CDR3 is 14 residues. CDR1 is SGHRS, CDR2 YFSETQ, per germline. Here the CDR3 reads CASSPRTGAYGYTF. DNA for the CDR3: TGCGCCAGCAGCCCACGCACAGGGGCATATGGCTACACCTTC.

This clone has more than one count but fewer than ten. The genes are TRBV10-3 and TRBJ2-3, with 7 nucleotides matching TRBD2. The V segment lost 7 bases and the J segment 4 bases; nucleotides outside the gene matches: 8. The V gene's germline CDR1 is ENHRY and CDR2 SYGVKD. The CDR3 is 14 amino acids. The CDR3 bases are TGTGCCATCATGGCGGGGGAGGCGTCAGATACGCAGTATTTT. It specifies CAIMAGEASDTQYF.

This chain connects TRBV25-1 to TRBJ2-7, with D tentatively TRBD2 (5 bases). In germline, CDR1 is MGHDK, CDR2 SYGVNS. V gave up 5 bases and J gave up 3 bases, with 11 bases separating them. The CDR3 is 13 amino acids. In nucleotides, the CDR3 is TGTGCCAGCAGTAGGGCGGGCTACTACGAGCAGTACTTC. Translating it yields CASSRAGYYEQYF.

This clone was seen a single time. The genes are TRBV6-4 and TRBJ1-1, with D possibly matching TRBD1 (6 bases). Trimming removed 5 bases at V and 4 bases at J, with 11 bases between. Germline V gives CDR1 MRHNA, CDR2 SNTAGT. The CDR3 consists of 13 residues. CDR3 sequence reads: CASSPEGVTEAFF. As DNA, the CDR3 is TGTGCCAGCAGTCCCGAGGGGGTCACTGAAGCTTTCTTT.

The chain recombines TRBV19 with TRBJ1-3; 8 bases map to TRBD1. Germline V gives CDR1 LNHDA, CDR2 SQIVND (reference sequence). The V and J ends lost 7 bases and 4 bases, in that order; junction bases with no gene match: 9. The CDR3 consists of 15 residues. The CDR3: CASKLAGGAGNTIYF. For the CDR3, the DNA is TGTGCCAGTAAACTGGCAGGGGGCGCGGGAAACACCATATATTTT.

The genes are TRBV7-7 and TRBJ1-5, with 7 bases identical to TRBD1. Germline V gene sequence: CDR1 SSHAT, CDR2 FNYEAQ (reference sequence). CDR3 length: 18 amino acids. The V gene end was trimmed by 0 bases and the J gene end by 3 bases; junction bases not matched to a gene: 11. The CDR3 sequence: CASSLAVDRTGNNQPQHF. The CDR3 region has the DNA TGTGCCAGCAGCTTAGCAGTTGATCGGACAGGAAACAATCAGCCCCAGCATTTT.

The CDR3 sequence: CASSLAGGSTYEQYF. CDR3 in DNA: TGTGCCAGCAGCTTGGCCGGAGGGTCAACCTACGAGCAGTACTTC. V is TRBV5-5 and J is TRBJ2-7; a weak D match, TRBD2 (6 bases). This CDR3 spans 15 amino acids. The ends were cut back, 0 bases at V and 2 bases at J, with 12 bases in the middle. Germline loops: CDR1 SGHKS, CDR2 YYEKEE (reference sequence).

The J gene is TRBJ1-2, the V gene TRBV3-1 (or the pseudogene TRBV3-2), with D possibly TRBD1 on 6 matching bases. V was pared by 4 bases and J by 1 base, with 7 bases between. This CDR3 comprises 13 residues. Germline CDR1 LGHDT, CDR2 YNNKEL (reference sequence). The CDR3 DNA reads as TGTGCCAGCAGCCGGACAGTTAACTATGGCTACACCTTC. Amino acids: CASSRTVNYGYTF.

The chain is built from TRBV27 and TRBJ1-2, with 8 bases matching TRBD1. V lost 5 bases, J lost 8 bases, and 16 bases stayed unmatched. The CDR3 has 16 residues. Germline CDR1 MNHEY, CDR2 SMNVEV (reference sequence). The CDR3 loop reads CASSPGQGLMIDGYTF. The CDR3, as DNA: TGTGCCAGCAGTCCTGGACAGGGACTCATGATTGACGGCTACACCTTC.

V and J are TRBV3-1 (or the pseudogene TRBV3-2) and TRBJ2-6, with D tentatively TRBD2 (7 bases). The CDR3 is 14 residues long. The germline CDR1 and CDR2 sequences are LGHDT and YNNKEL (reference sequence). The V gene lost 2 bases and the J gene lost 12 bases, with 14 bases spanning the gap. The CDR3: CASSQPGGPIVLTF. The CDR3 bases are TGTGCCAGCAGCCAACCGGGGGGCCCGATCGTCCTGACTTTC.

The chain uses TRBV3-1 (or the pseudogene TRBV3-2) and TRBJ1-4; no firm D call. The ends were cut back, 3 bases at V and 9 bases at J, with 17 bases in the middle. CDR1 LGHDT and CDR2 YNNKEL come from the germline V gene (reference sequence). The CDR3 is 15 amino acids. The CDR3 protein is CASSHHGEGKKKLFF. CDR3 sequence (DNA): TGTGCCAGCAGCCACCATGGGGAGGGAAAGAAAAAACTGTTTTTT.

J is TRBJ1-1 and V is TRBV10-3, with D possibly being TRBD1 (5 bases). Trimming removed 3 bases at V and 1 base at J, with 15 bases between. Germline loops: CDR1 ENHRY, CDR2 SYGVKD. This CDR3 comprises 16 residues. CDR3 region: CAISDSIGQGNTEAFF. The CDR3 nucleotides read TGTGCCATCAGTGATTCAATTGGGCAGGGGAACACTGAAGCTTTCTTT.

The rearrangement joins TRBV18 to TRBJ2-5; D perhaps matches TRBD1 (5 bases). V lost 6 bases and J lost 4, with 18 bases in between. The germline CDR1 and CDR2 sequences are KGHSH and LQKENI. This CDR3 spans 15 amino acids. The DNA of the CDR3 is TGTGCCAGCTCGCCCGCACCAGGGATTGGAGAGACCCAGTACTTC. As protein: CASSPAPGIGETQYF.

The rearrangement uses TRBV19 and TRBJ2-3, with a possible D match to TRBD1 (5 bases). The CDR3 totals 13 residues. The V and J ends lost 6 bases and 2 bases respectively, with 9 bases between them. The germline V gene has CDR1 LNHDA and CDR2 SQIVND (reference sequence). CDR3 sequence: CASRETVTDTQYF. CDR3 nucleotide sequence: TGTGCCAGTAGGGAGACAGTCACAGATACGCAGTATTTT.

The genes are TRBV7-2 and TRBJ2-3; 9 nucleotides align to TRBD2. From germline, CDR1 is SGHTA and CDR2 FQGNSA. CDR3 length: 17 residues. V dropped 5 bases and J dropped 3; count of bases not matched to a gene: 12. CDR3 amino acids: CASSPRGDSGGTDTQYF. The DNA of the CDR3 is TGTGCCAGCAGCCCCCGGGGGGATAGCGGGGGAACAGATACGCAGTATTTT. Full variable domain (missing parts from reference TRBV7-2 and TRBJ2-3): GAGVSQSPSNKVTEKGKDVELRCDPISGHTALYWYRQSLGQGLEFLIYFQGNSAPDKSGLPSDRFSAERTGGSVSTLTIQRTQQEDSAVYLCASSPRGDSGGTDTQYFGPGTRLTVL.

V is TRBV10-1 and J is TRBJ2-2, with D unresolved. V lost 4 bases and J lost 0, with 9 bases in between. CDR3 length equals 15 residues. Per germline, CDR1 WNHNN and CDR2 SYGVQD (reference sequence). In DNA form, the CDR3 reads TGCGCCAGCAGTGTGAACAGTACGAACACCGGGGAGCTGTTTTTT. Translating it yields CASSVNSTNTGELFF.

The chain recombines TRBV2 with TRBJ1-1; D not certain. V was cut by 7 bases and J by 1 base, with 19 bases left in between. The CDR3 covers 16 residues. Germline values: CDR1 SNHLY, CDR2 FYNNEI. The CDR3 coding sequence is TGTGCCAGCAAAGCGTCGCCCGAAGCTCCGAACACTGAAGCTTTCTTT. Residues: CASKASPEAPNTEAFF.

This chain connects TRBV10-3 to TRBJ2-7, with D tentatively TRBD1 (6 bases). Germline assignment: CDR1 ENHRY and CDR2 SYGVKD. The CDR3 sequence is 15 residues long. V was cut by 3 bases and J by 6 bases, with 18 bases left in between. In nucleotides, the CDR3 is TGTGCCATCAGTGATACAACAGGGATGTTAGGCGAGCAGTACTTC. Encoded protein: CAISDTTGMLGEQYF.

The chain couples TRBV7-2 to TRBJ1-3; 9 bases agree with TRBD1. Trimming at V came to 4 bases and at J to 3 bases, leaving 4 bases not matched to a gene. The germline gives CDR1 SGHTA, CDR2 FQGNSA. This CDR3 contains 15 residues. CDR3 in DNA: TGTGCCAGCAGCTCCCGGACAGGGGATGGAAACACCATATATTTT. This encodes CASSSRTGDGNTIYF.

About this clone itself: One end of the junction does not line up with germline, which may come from a read error. The chain is built from TRBV14 and TRBJ2-5; perhaps TRBD2 as D (7 bases). CDR1 is SGHDN and CDR2 is FVKESK in the germline V gene. The CDR3 consists of 13 residues. The CDR3 loop reads CASSQASGGPPDF. Here the CDR3 DNA reads TGTGCCAGCAGCCAGGCGTCCGGGGGGCCACCAGACTTC.

The genes are TRBV11-3 and TRBJ2-7, with 9 bases lining up with TRBD1. The CDR3 consists of 15 residues. The V segment lost 5 bases and the J segment 4 bases; nucleotides outside the gene matches: 9. Germline CDR1 is SGHNT and CDR2 is YENEEA. The CDR3: CASSPQSGTGYEQYF. Written as DNA, the CDR3 is TGTGCCAGCAGCCCCCAATCCGGGACAGGGTACGAGCAGTACTTC.

The chain carries TRBV4-1 and TRBJ2-5, with 12 nucleotides matching TRBD1. The V gene end was trimmed by 5 bases and the J gene end by 1 base; junction bases not matched to a gene: 8. Germline V gene sequence: CDR1 MGHRA, CDR2 YSYEKL. This CDR3 has 17 amino acids. CDR3 amino acids: CASSNTGTGGVQETQYF. As DNA, the CDR3 is TGCGCCAGCAGCAACACCGGGACAGGGGGCGTCCAAGAGACCCAGTACTTC.

This clone occurred once. V gene TRBV5-5 combines with J gene TRBJ2-5, with 10 bases fitting TRBD1. Germline trimming cut 0 bases from V and 7 bases from J; bases unmatched to any gene: 3. Germline V gives CDR1 SGHKS, CDR2 YYEKEE (reference sequence). This CDR3 contains 14 residues. In nucleotides, the CDR3 is TGTGCCAGCAGCTTGGGACAGGGGGCTGGGACCCAGTACTTC. Its translation: CASSLGQGAGTQYF.

The chain links TRBV6-5 to TRBJ1-1, with 9 positions matching TRBD1. This CDR3 is 14 amino acids long. Germline CDR1 reads MNHEY; CDR2 reads SVGAGI. V shed 7 bases and J 3 bases; nucleotides not matched to a gene: 6. The CDR3 DNA reads as TGTGCCAGCACCAGACAGGGGGGGGACACTGAAGCTTTCTTT. Amino acids: CASTRQGGDTEAFF.

The J gene is TRBJ2-7, the V gene TRBV9, with D unresolved. The CDR3 consists of 12 residues. V lost 0 bases to trimming and J lost 6 bases, with 7 bases between them. Germline V CDR1 and CDR2: SGDLS, YYNGEE. CDR3 DNA: TGTGCCAGCAGCGTAGGTGAGAGCGAGCAGTACTTC. Translation: CASSVGESEQYF.

This rearrangement joins TRBV19 to TRBJ2-3; 8 bases agree with TRBD1. CDR1 and CDR2 from the germline V gene are LNHDA and SQIVND (reference sequence). V lost 7 bases, J lost 2 bases, and 11 bases stayed unmatched. The CDR3 has 16 amino acids. CDR3 nucleotide sequence: TGTGCCAGTACCCTCCAGCGACAGGGGACCACAGATACGCAGTATTTT. It codes for CASTLQRQGTTDTQYF. Full variable domain (remainder filled in from reference TRBV19 and TRBJ2-3): DGGITQSPKYLFRKEGQNVTLSCEQNLNHDAMYWYRQDPGQGLRLIYYSQIVNDFQKGDIAEGYSVSREKKESFPLTVTSAQKNPTAFYLCASTLQRQGTTDTQYFGPGTRLTVL.